These 13 T cell receptor beta chains were all obtained from the same sample, sequenced in a study of OX40 agonist ivuxolimab in advanced cancers. Generated by immunoSEQ multiplex PCR, the TCRdb table keeps only in-frame clones and is missing some. This table has 41,000 or so clones, around four fifths appearing once. The specimen comprised CD4+ or CD8+ T cells sorted from blood, sampled in a trial of the OX40 agonist ivuxolimab. These receptors all stem from an adult with an advanced solid tumor such as melanoma, head and neck, liver or kidney cancer.

The chain has TRBV14 and TRBJ2-7, with D tentatively TRBD1 or TRBD2 (5 bases each). The CDR3 runs to 17 residues. Germline CDR1 and CDR2: SGHDN and FVKESK. V was cut by 3 bases and J by 0 bases, with 18 bases left in between. This CDR3 is CASSHSWGSGSSYEQYF. CDR3 nucleotides: TGTGCCAGCAGCCACTCCTGGGGGTCAGGGTCCTCCTACGAGCAGTACTTC.

The genes are TRBV6-6 and TRBJ2-7; D is perhaps TRBD1 (5 bases). The germline V gene encodes CDR1 MNHNY and CDR2 SVGAGI (reference sequence). The CDR3 sequence is 14 residues long. V lost 0 bases and J 5 bases, leaving 11 bases between the germline ends. For the CDR3, the DNA is TGTGCCAGCAGTTACTCGGGGCGCGGAGACGAGCAGTACTTC. This encodes CASSYSGRGDEQYF.

The chain recombines TRBV11-2 with TRBJ2-7; D is perhaps TRBD1 (5 bases). Trimming removed 3 bases from V and 2 bases from J, with 14 bases in between. CDR3 size: 15 residues. Looked up from germline, CDR1 is SGHAT and CDR2 is FQNNGV. The DNA of the CDR3 is TGTGCCAGCAGCTTGGTGATTGACAGTCCCTACGAGCAGTACTTC. It encodes CASSLVIDSPYEQYF.

CDR3 in DNA: TGTGCCAGCAGCTTGTTCTCGCCAAACAATGAGCAGTTCTTC. Residues: CASSLFSPNNEQFF. The chain is built from TRBV5-6 and TRBJ2-1, with D unresolved. The germline V and J ends were trimmed by 1 base and 5 bases, with 10 bases remaining between them. The length of the CDR3 is 14 residues. Looked up from germline, CDR1 is SGHDT and CDR2 is YYEEEE.

CDR3 sequence (DNA): TGTGCCAGCAGCTTAAACCAGGGGGCGACTCAGTCACCCCTCCACTTT. Residues: CASSLNQGATQSPLHF. The chain couples TRBV11-2 to TRBJ1-6; 8 bases line up with TRBD1. CDR1 and CDR2 from the germline V gene are SGHAT and FQNNGV. V was pared by 2 bases and J by 10 bases, with 10 bases of the junction left unmatched. The CDR3 contains 16 residues.

The chain couples TRBV2 to TRBJ2-1; D not certain. The CDR3 loop spans 13 amino acids. Between the trimmed V and J ends, which lost 9 bases and 4 bases, there was a span of 13 bases. Looked up from germline, CDR1 is SNHLY and CDR2 is FYNNEI. The CDR3 protein is CASSKDGYNEQFF. CDR3 coding DNA: TGTGCCAGTTCAAAGGACGGATACAATGAGCAGTTCTTC.

The J gene is TRBJ1-2, the V gene TRBV19; D is perhaps TRBD1 (5 bases). Per the germline V gene, CDR1 is LNHDA and CDR2 is SQIVND (reference sequence). The CDR3 runs to 11 residues. Trimming took 4 bases from V and 6 from J, leaving 6 bases between them. CDR3 DNA: TGTGCCAGTAGTAGAGGGGATGGCTACACCTTC. Residues: CASSRGDGYTF.

The chain has TRBV7-9 and TRBJ1-6, with D perhaps TRBD1 (6 bases). This CDR3 has 15 amino acids. Germline V gives CDR1 SEHNR, CDR2 FQNEAQ (reference sequence). V lost 0 bases to trimming and J lost 9 bases, with 12 bases between them. CDR3 in DNA: TGTGCCAGCAGCTTAGCGCTGTCAGGGGTTTCACCCCTCCACTTT. As protein: CASSLALSGVSPLHF.

The rearrangement joins TRBV6-1 to TRBJ2-7, with D maybe TRBD2 (6 bases). Per germline, CDR1 MNHNS and CDR2 SASEGT. This CDR3 contains 15 residues. The V end was cut by 3 bases, the J end by 2 bases, with 14 bases between. For the CDR3, the DNA is TGTGCCAGCAGTGAGCTGGGACTCAGGCCCTACGAGCAGTACTTC. It is translated as CASSELGLRPYEQYF.

The J gene is TRBJ2-7, the V gene TRBV7-3, with D perhaps matching TRBD2 (5 bases). The CDR3 spans 14 residues. The V gene's germline CDR1 is SGHTA and CDR2 FQGTGA. V shed 5 bases and J shed 0 bases, with 11 bases lying between them. CDR3 residues: CASSPNAGSYEQYF. The CDR3 nucleotides read TGTGCCAGCAGCCCCAACGCGGGCTCCTACGAGCAGTACTTC. The full variable domain, in which reference TRBV7-3 and TRBJ2-7 provide the parts outside the CDR3, is GAGVSQTPSNKVTEKGKYVELRCDPISGHTALYWYRQSLGQGPEFLIYFQGTGAADDSGLPNDRFFAVRPEGSVSTLKIQRTERGDSAVYLCASSPNAGSYEQYFGPGTRLTVT.

This clone was observed a few times. The CDR3 bases are TGTGCCAGCAGGGTCGGGAACACCGTCTATGGCTACACCTTC. The encoded protein is CASRVGNTVYGYTF. The chain combines TRBV28 with TRBJ1-2; unclear D gene. The CDR3 is 14 amino acids. In germline, CDR1 is MDHEN, CDR2 SYDVKM. Trimming left V 6 bases short and J 4 bases short, with 15 bases between.

The V call is TRBV4-1, the J call TRBJ2-7; D not certain. The CDR3 runs to 14 residues. Germline lookup yields CDR1 MGHRA and CDR2 YSYEKL. Deletions cut 4 bases from V and 6 bases from J, with 16 bases between. CDR3 amino acids: CASSLDFLGREQYF. The CDR3 nucleotides are TGCGCCAGCAGCCTAGACTTCTTGGGCCGCGAGCAGTACTTC.

This chain links TRBV4-1 with TRBJ2-1, with D possibly TRBD1 on 7 matching bases. The CDR3 is 15 amino acids. Germline CDR1 reads MGHRA; CDR2 reads YSYEKL. V dropped 3 bases and J dropped 1 base, with 10 bases sitting between them. The CDR3 reads CASSQAGQSYNEQFF. The CDR3 DNA reads TGCGCCAGCAGCCAGGCGGGACAGTCCTACAATGAGCAGTTCTTC.